The rows below give T cell receptor beta chains drawn from one sample of a study of blood T cell repertoires in COVID-19. TCRdb's table, derived via immunoSEQ multiplex PCR, lists solely in-frame clones and lacks some. This table has approximately 120,000 clones, approximately 85% appearing once. The sequenced sample was peripheral blood. The receptors stem from a man at least 80 years old with active or convalescent COVID-19. The CDR3 runs from the conserved cysteine through the conserved F or W. Fields, in order: D gene, V gene, clone size, J gene, CDR3 protein, CDR3 DNA. D genes are given only for firm matches. Some rows mark clone size as missing; the rest say once, few, many or name a class of expanded clone.

d_gene: -
v_gene: TRBV5-4
abundance: few
j_gene: TRBJ1-2
CDR3aa: CASSTTAIYGYTF
CDR3nt: TGTGCCAGCAGCACAACAGCTATCTATGGCTACACCTTC

d_gene: TRBD2
v_gene: TRBV5-1
abundance: -
j_gene: TRBJ2-2
CDR3aa: CASSQSLAGSTGELFF
CDR3nt: TGCGCCAGCAGCCAGAGTTTAGCGGGGAGCACCGGGGAGCTGTTTTTT

d_gene: -
v_gene: TRBV7-9
abundance: -
j_gene: TRBJ1-5
CDR3aa: CASSLGGGNHQPQHF
CDR3nt: TGTGCCAGCAGCTTAGGCGGGGGTAATCATCAGCCCCAGCATTTT

d_gene: TRBD1
v_gene: TRBV10-3
abundance: -
j_gene: TRBJ1-2
CDR3aa: CATADSPGQGDYGYTF
CDR3nt: TGTGCCACCGCTGACTCCCCGGGACAGGGGGATTATGGCTACACCTTC

d_gene: TRBD1
v_gene: TRBV6-5
abundance: -
j_gene: TRBJ2-7
CDR3aa: CASRARGQGTYEQYF
CDR3nt: TGTGCCAGCAGGGCAAGGGGACAGGGTACCTACGAGCAGTACTTC

d_gene: TRBD2
v_gene: TRBV30
abundance: -
j_gene: TRBJ2-3
CDR3aa: CAWSPGTSGTDTQYF
CDR3nt: TGTGCCTGGAGCCCCGGGACTAGCGGCACAGATACGCAGTATTTT

d_gene: TRBD1
v_gene: TRBV14
abundance: -
j_gene: TRBJ1-2
CDR3aa: CASSHLGQAGGGGYTF
CDR3nt: TGTGCCAGCAGCCACTTGGGACAGGCCGGCGGGGGCGGCTACACCTTC

d_gene: -
v_gene: TRBV29-1
abundance: -
j_gene: TRBJ1-1
CDR3aa: CSVRGELHTEAFF
CDR3nt: TGCAGCGTTAGGGGTGAGTTGCACACTGAAGCTTTCTTT

d_gene: TRBD1
v_gene: TRBV6-2/TRBV6-3
abundance: -
j_gene: TRBJ2-7
CDR3aa: CASSYLRGTGTSYEQYF
CDR3nt: TGTGCCAGCAGTTACCTCCGTGGGACAGGGACATCCTACGAGCAGTACTTC

d_gene: -
v_gene: TRBV5-1
abundance: -
j_gene: TRBJ1-1
CDR3aa: CASSFTGGNTEAFF
CDR3nt: TGCGCCAGCAGCTTTACCGGGGGTAACACTGAAGCTTTCTTT

d_gene: TRBD1
v_gene: TRBV11-1
abundance: -
j_gene: TRBJ2-3
CDR3aa: CASSSFTTGDTDTQYF
CDR3nt: TGTGCCAGCAGCTCCTTTACGACAGGGGACACAGATACGCAGTATTTT

d_gene: -
v_gene: TRBV18
abundance: -
j_gene: TRBJ1-1
CDR3aa: CASSPSQGLNTEAFF
CDR3nt: TGTGCCAGCTCACCGTCACAGGGATTGAACACTGAAGCTTTCTTT

d_gene: TRBD1
v_gene: TRBV5-1
abundance: -
j_gene: TRBJ2-7
CDR3aa: CASSLAPRDSRTYEQYF
CDR3nt: TGCGCCAGCAGCTTGGCTCCGAGGGACAGTCGGACCTACGAGCAGTACTTC

d_gene: TRBD2
v_gene: TRBV10-3
abundance: few
j_gene: TRBJ2-1
CDR3aa: CAISESLGTSIDEQFF
CDR3nt: TGTGCCATCAGTGAGTCGCTAGGGACTAGTATCGATGAGCAGTTCTTC

d_gene: -
v_gene: TRBV19
abundance: -
j_gene: TRBJ1-5
CDR3aa: CASSIQGSFSNQPQHF
CDR3nt: TGTGCCAGTAGTATACAGGGGTCCTTCAGCAATCAGCCCCAGCATTTT

d_gene: -
v_gene: TRBV4-3
abundance: once
j_gene: TRBJ1-2
CDR3aa: CASSQDLGQSNYGYTF
CDR3nt: TGCGCCAGCAGCCAAGATCTCGGACAGAGTAACTATGGCTACACCTTC

d_gene: -
v_gene: TRBV6-5
abundance: -
j_gene: TRBJ1-1
CDR3aa: CASSRLRGVRYLAFF
CDR3nt: TGTGCCAGCAGCCGACTACGGGGGGTCAGATATCTTGCTTTCTTT

d_gene: TRBD1
v_gene: TRBV6-4
abundance: -
j_gene: TRBJ1-2
CDR3aa: CASSDGRGRIGYTF
CDR3nt: TGTGCCAGCAGTGACGGCAGGGGGCGAATTGGCTACACCTTC

d_gene: TRBD1
v_gene: TRBV29-1
abundance: -
j_gene: TRBJ2-3
CDR3aa: CSVEDRDRADTQYF
CDR3nt: TGCAGCGTTGAAGATCGGGACAGGGCAGATACGCAGTATTTT

d_gene: -
v_gene: TRBV6-5
abundance: -
j_gene: TRBJ2-7
CDR3aa: CASRPGYPTHEQYF
CDR3nt: TGTGCCAGCAGACCAGGGTACCCGACCCACGAGCAGTACTTC

d_gene: TRBD1
v_gene: TRBV9
abundance: -
j_gene: TRBJ2-5
CDR3aa: CASSVSSGGRETQYF
CDR3nt: TGTGCCAGCAGCGTATCATCAGGGGGTCGAGAGACCCAGTACTTC

d_gene: -
v_gene: TRBV9
abundance: -
j_gene: TRBJ1-6
CDR3aa: CASSVQNNSPLHF
CDR3nt: TGTGCCAGCAGCGTGCAGAATAATTCACCCCTCCACTTT

d_gene: TRBD1
v_gene: TRBV5-6
abundance: -
j_gene: TRBJ1-2
CDR3aa: CASSLPGGATYGYTF
CDR3nt: TGTGCCAGCAGCTTGCCAGGGGGCGCGACCTATGGCTACACCTTC

d_gene: -
v_gene: TRBV2
abundance: few
j_gene: TRBJ1-1
CDR3aa: CASRTGYDTEAFF
CDR3nt: TGTGCCAGCCGTACAGGGTATGACACTGAAGCTTTCTTT

d_gene: -
v_gene: TRBV27
abundance: -
j_gene: TRBJ2-1
CDR3aa: CASRGYGSYNEQFF
CDR3nt: TGTGCCAGCAGGGGCTATGGCTCCTACAATGAGCAGTTCTTC

d_gene: -
v_gene: TRBV28
abundance: once
j_gene: TRBJ2-2
CDR3aa: CASSLRRGVVGGELFF
CDR3nt: TGTGCCAGCAGCTTGCGGAGGGGCGTTGTTGGTGGGGAGCTGTTTTTT

d_gene: -
v_gene: TRBV6-1
abundance: -
j_gene: TRBJ2-5
CDR3aa: CASSEARGWETQYF
CDR3nt: TGTGCCAGCAGTGAAGCGAGAGGGTGGGAGACCCAGTACTTC